This T cell receptor beta chain was sequenced during a study of cytomegalovirus exposure and HLA in healthy donors. Regarding the study as a whole: First-cohort TCR clusters were later found to tend to co-occur in the 120 or so validation repertoires.

Measured with immunoSEQ multiplex PCR; TCRdb has only the in-frame clones, and not every one. Of some 49,000 clones detected, roughly 92% appear once; the ten largest clones hold approximately 1.5%. V lost 7 bases and J lost 2, with 14 bases in between. The CDR3 spans 14 residues. Germline CDR1 reads MNHNS; CDR2 reads SASEGT. Notes on this clone: The antigen is not known.

V is TRBV6-1 and J is TRBJ2-5, with TRBD1 as a possible D gene (6 bases). The sample was PBMCs. The clonotype originates from a man younger than 35 in good health and CMV-seronegative. The CDR3 DNA reads as TGTGCCAGCAACACACAGGGTCCGCAAGAGACCCAGTACTTC. Protein: CASNTQGPQETQYF.